The 29 T cell receptor beta chains presented below share a single source sample, sequenced in a study of Ad26.COV2.S vaccination and SARS-CoV-2 variants. The protocol was immunoSEQ multiplex PCR, while the TCRdb copy is restricted to in-frame clones and leaves out a portion. The top ten hold 1.5% to 2% of the sample, which has over 400,000 clones, 92% seen once. Sample treatment: approximately 18 received Ad26.COV2.S at low or high dose, single or two shots; roughly five received placebo; per-sample allocation not given. All samples were drawn on day 63, counting from the first vaccine or placebo injection. The specimen was peripheral blood, collected in a trial of Ad26.COV2.S vaccine versus placebo. These receptors all come from a person aged 18-65 years who received the Ad26.COV2.S COVID-19 vaccine or a placebo.

The chain links TRBV7-9 to TRBJ1-1; the D is unclear. CDR1 and CDR2 from the germline V gene are SEHNR and FQNEAQ (reference sequence). Trimming removed 6 bases at V and 4 bases at J, with 9 bases between. The CDR3 consists of 12 residues. The CDR3 DNA reads TGTGCCAGCAGACGGAAATCCACTGAAGCTTTCTTT. It translates to CASRRKSTEAFF.

The rearrangement links TRBV30 to TRBJ2-5; no reliable D call. CDR3 length: 12 residues. Trimming left V 4 bases short and J 2 bases short, with 8 bases between. CDR1 GTSNPN and CDR2 SVGIG come from the germline V gene (reference sequence). This CDR3 is CAWTGLQETQYF. In DNA, the CDR3 is TGTGCCTGGACGGGTCTTCAAGAGACCCAGTACTTC.

The rearrangement links TRBV27 to TRBJ2-1; D is uncertain. V lost 0 bases, J lost 5 bases, and 5 bases lay in between. This CDR3 is 13 amino acids long. The V gene's germline CDR1 is MNHEY and CDR2 SMNVEV (reference sequence). CDR3 sequence: CASSLSVDNEQFF. The CDR3 DNA reads TGTGCCAGCAGTTTATCGGTGGACAATGAGCAGTTCTTC.

The rearrangement links TRBV18 to TRBJ2-5; unclear D gene. With 1 base removed from V and 2 bases from J, the gap between germline ends came to 5 bases. The CDR3 totals 13 residues. Germline assignment: CDR1 KGHSH and CDR2 LQKENI. The CDR3 region is CASSPLQQETQYF. In nucleotides, the CDR3 is TGTGCCAGCTCACCACTGCAGCAAGAGACCCAGTACTTC.

The genes are TRBV3-1 (or the pseudogene TRBV3-2) and TRBJ2-1, with 7 bases fitting TRBD1. The CDR3 length is 16 residues. V lost 1 base to trimming and J lost 8 bases; unmatched junction nucleotides: 11. Germline-derived CDR1 and CDR2 are LGHDT and YNNKEL (reference sequence). The DNA of the CDR3 is TGTGCCAGCAGCCAAGGGAAAGGGGGCGCTTGGTATGAGCAGTTCTTC. Amino acids: CASSQGKGGAWYEQFF.

The chain carries TRBV27 and TRBJ1-1; D possibly corresponds to TRBD1 (5 bases). This CDR3 comprises 15 residues. CDR1 is MNHEY, CDR2 SMNVEV, per germline (reference sequence). Deletions cut 8 bases from V and 1 base from J, with 17 bases between. CDR3 sequence (DNA): TGTGCCAGCCAGAGCGCAGGTGGGGGGAACACTGAAGCTTTCTTT. This translates into CASQSAGGGNTEAFF.

The V gene is TRBV3-1 (or the pseudogene TRBV3-2), the J gene TRBJ2-3; no definite D call. The CDR3 has 14 amino acids. Germline V gene data show CDR1 as LGHDT and CDR2 as YNNKEL (reference sequence). V was clipped by 2 bases and J by 0 bases, with 6 bases between them. The CDR3 coding sequence is TGTGCCAGCAGCCAAAGGGTTAGCACAGATACGCAGTATTTT. It codes for CASSQRVSTDTQYF.

The genes are TRBV19 and TRBJ2-2; 9 bases map to TRBD1. Trimming took 4 bases from V and 4 from J; bases not matched to a gene: 4. The CDR3 covers 15 residues. Looked up from germline, CDR1 is LNHDA and CDR2 is SQIVND (reference sequence). The chain's CDR3 is CASSRGQGITGELFF. For the CDR3, the DNA is TGTGCCAGTAGTAGGGGACAGGGTATCACCGGGGAGCTGTTTTTT.

The rearrangement links TRBV15 to TRBJ1-2; 7 bases agree with TRBD1. Per germline, CDR1 LNHNV and CDR2 YYDKDF (reference sequence). V shed 0 bases and J 2 bases; nucleotides not matched to a gene: 21. There are 21 residues in the CDR3. CDR3: CATSRDTRGWTGDTANYGYTF. CDR3 bases: TGTGCCACCAGCAGAGATACCCGAGGTTGGACAGGCGATACTGCAAACTATGGCTACACCTTC.

The V gene is TRBV5-8, the J gene TRBJ1-4; possible D gene TRBD1, 5 bases. V was shortened by 1 base and J by 4 bases, with 17 bases between the two germline ends. Germline CDR1 SGHTS, CDR2 YDEGEE. CDR3 length: 17 residues. The CDR3 loop reads CASSLSTSGRYNEKLFF. Written as DNA, the CDR3 is TGTGCCAGCAGCTTGTCTACGTCGGGACGGTATAATGAAAAACTGTTTTTT.

This clone came up once. The genes are TRBV7-9 and TRBJ1-1; D is possibly TRBD1 (6 bases). CDR1 and CDR2 from the germline V gene are SEHNR and FQNEAQ (reference sequence). CDR3 length equals 15 residues. The V and J ends lost 5 bases and 0 bases respectively, with 13 bases between them. The DNA for the CDR3 is TGTGCCAGCAGCCTAAACAGGGCGGTGAACACTGAAGCTTTCTTT. This codes for CASSLNRAVNTEAFF.

Worth noting for this clone: This CDR3 is also generated by other DNA sequences in the sample. The chain combines TRBV18 with TRBJ1-1; TRBD1 aligns across 9 bases. The germline gives CDR1 KGHSH, CDR2 LQKENI. The ends lost 3 bases at V and 3 bases at J; junction bases unmatched: 2. The CDR3 has 14 amino acids. Here the CDR3 reads CASSPRTGDTEAFF. In DNA, the CDR3 is TGTGCCAGCTCACCTCGGACAGGGGACACTGAAGCTTTCTTT. The full variable domain, in which reference TRBV18 and TRBJ1-1 provide the parts outside the CDR3, is NAGVMQNPRHLVRRRGQEARLRCSPMKGHSHVYWYRQLPEEGLKFMVYLQKENIIDESGMPKERFSAEFPKEGPSILRIQQVVRGDSAAYFCASSPRTGDTEAFFGQGTRLTVV.

Here the CDR3 DNA reads TGTGCCAGCAGCCAAACAGGGGCCACGGGGACAGATACGCAGTATTTT. Its translation is CASSQTGATGTDTQYF. V usage is TRBV7-9 and J usage is TRBJ2-3; 7 positions agree with TRBD1. V lost 5 bases to trimming and J lost 3 bases; unmatched junction nucleotides: 11. The CDR3 consists of 16 residues. Germline loops: CDR1 SEHNR, CDR2 FQNEAQ (reference sequence).

V and J are TRBV5-1 and TRBJ1-1, with D tentatively TRBD1 (6 bases). The length of the CDR3 is 14 residues. The V gene's germline CDR1 is SGHRS and CDR2 YFSETQ. The V end was cut by 0 bases, the J end by 5 bases, with 11 bases between. The chain's CDR3 is CASSLAQGPTEAFF. DNA for the CDR3: TGCGCCAGCAGCTTGGCACAGGGTCCGACTGAAGCTTTCTTT.

The genes are TRBV3-1 (or the pseudogene TRBV3-2) and TRBJ1-4; D is ambiguous. Deletions cut 4 bases from V and 5 bases from J, with 20 bases between. CDR1 and CDR2 from the germline V gene are LGHDT and YNNKEL (reference sequence). The CDR3 sequence is 17 residues long. The CDR3: CASSPLREPGHNEKLFF. The CDR3 coding sequence is TGTGCCAGCAGCCCCCTGCGGGAGCCCGGGCACAATGAAAAACTGTTTTTT.

The chain uses TRBV27 and TRBJ2-7; TRBD1 aligns across 8 bases. The trim removed 1 base at V and 2 bases at J, leaving 13 bases unmatched. The CDR3 spans 18 residues. Germline CDR1 MNHEY, CDR2 SMNVEV (reference sequence). The CDR3 region is CASSLYYRTGTGTYEQYF. CDR3 coding DNA: TGTGCCAGCAGTTTATATTACAGGACAGGGACTGGCACCTACGAGCAGTACTTC.

This sequence joins TRBV10-3 and TRBJ1-2; no clear D gene. The germline V gene encodes CDR1 ENHRY and CDR2 SYGVKD. The CDR3 sequence is 13 residues long. V lost 2 bases to trimming and J lost 4 bases, with 8 bases between them. For the CDR3, the DNA is TGTGCCATCAGTGAGCTCGACCTCTATGGCTACACCTTC. Amino acids: CAISELDLYGYTF.

The chain links TRBV28 to TRBJ2-7, with D tentatively TRBD2 (6 bases). CDR1 is MDHEN and CDR2 is SYDVKM in the germline V gene. The CDR3 has 18 residues. V was trimmed by 3 bases and J by 7 bases, leaving 28 bases between them. DNA of the CDR3: TGTGCCAGCAGTTTTTGGGAACCGCGGGGCACTACAAATACGGAGCAGTACTTC. Residues: CASSFWEPRGTTNTEQYF.

J is TRBJ2-3 and V is TRBV3-1 (or the pseudogene TRBV3-2); 7 positions agree with TRBD2. The CDR3 sequence is 15 residues long. V shed 5 bases, J shed 2 bases, and the junction held 7 bases outside the gene matches. Germline-derived CDR1 and CDR2 are LGHDT and YNNKEL (reference sequence). The CDR3 coding sequence is TGTGCCAGCAGCGTGCGGGGGACCAACACAGATACGCAGTATTTT. This gives the protein CASSVRGTNTDTQYF.

V and J are TRBV5-3 and TRBJ1-1; weak D call: TRBD1 (5 bases). TRBV5-3 has ORF status, its function being uncertain. The CDR3 sequence is 14 residues long. V was pared by 2 bases and J by 3 bases, with 11 bases between. The CDR3 bases are TGTGCCAGAAGCTTCTACGGGGGGTACACTGAAGCTTTCTTT. This gives the protein CARSFYGGYTEAFF.

The chain uses TRBV18 and TRBJ2-1, with TRBD1 matching 10 bases. CDR1 is KGHSH and CDR2 is LQKENI in the germline V gene. V lost 3 bases to trimming and J lost 9 bases; unmatched junction nucleotides: 14. This CDR3 region has 17 residues. CDR3 DNA sequence: TGTGCCAGCTCACCCAACTCTCCGGGACAGGGGATTATTGAGCAGTTCTTC. Translating gives CASSPNSPGQGIIEQFF. Together with reference TRBV18 and TRBJ2-1, the CDR3 gives the full variable domain: NAGVMQNPRHLVRRRGQEARLRCSPMKGHSHVYWYRQLPEEGLKFMVYLQKENIIDESGMPKERFSAEFPKEGPSILRIQQVVRGDSAAYFCASSPNSPGQGIIEQFFGPGTRLTVL.

This chain links TRBV9 with TRBJ1-2, with 8 positions matching TRBD1. Germline assignment: CDR1 SGDLS and CDR2 YYNGEE. V gave up 3 bases and J gave up 8 bases; unmatched junction bases: 12. CDR3 length equals 15 residues. The DNA for the CDR3 is TGTGCCAGCAGCGGACAGGGGACCATAAGGGAGGGCTACACCTTC. Amino acid sequence: CASSGQGTIREGYTF. The full variable domain, in which reference TRBV9 and TRBJ1-2 provide the parts outside the CDR3, is DSGVTQTPKHLITATGQRVTLRCSPRSGDLSVYWYQQSLDQGLQFLIQYYNGEERAKGNILERFSAQQFPDLHSELNLSSLELGDSALYFCASSGQGTIREGYTFGSGTRLTVV.

This chain links TRBV10-1 with TRBJ2-3; 8 positions agree with TRBD2. Germline lookup yields CDR1 WNHNN and CDR2 SYGVQD (reference sequence). This CDR3 is built from 18 residues. J lost 0 bases, V lost 0 bases, and 8 bases had no gene match. CDR3 nucleotides: TGCGCCAGCAGTGAGTCCCCTCCCGTAGCGGGAAGCACAGATACGCAGTATTTT. It yields the protein CASSESPPVAGSTDTQYF.

This chain joins TRBV7-9 and TRBJ1-3; D not certain. Germline CDR1 is SEHNR and CDR2 is FQNEAQ (reference sequence). Trimming stripped 0 bases from V and 0 bases from J, with 9 bases between. CDR3 size: 16 residues. Written as DNA, the CDR3 is TGTGCCAGCAGCTTAGCGGTCGGAAGCTCTGGAAACACCATATATTTT. The encoded protein is CASSLAVGSSGNTIYF.

This chain joins TRBV5-1 and TRBJ2-5; D not resolved. From germline, CDR1 is SGHRS and CDR2 YFSETQ. This CDR3 spans 13 amino acids. V was pared by 0 bases and J by 5 bases, with 8 bases between. The CDR3 sequence: CASSLGGRETQYF. The CDR3 DNA reads TGCGCCAGCAGCTTGGGGGGAAGGGAGACCCAGTACTTC.

The V and J genes are TRBV9 and TRBJ2-1; unclear D gene. Trimming left V 0 bases short and J 8 bases short, with 12 bases between. In germline, CDR1 is SGDLS, CDR2 YYNGEE. This CDR3 contains 14 residues. CDR3 sequence: CASSVGFQLYEQFF. CDR3 coding DNA: TGTGCCAGCAGCGTAGGGTTTCAGCTATATGAGCAGTTCTTC.

The V gene is TRBV3-1 (or the pseudogene TRBV3-2), the J gene TRBJ2-2; 11 nucleotides match TRBD2. Germline lookup yields CDR1 LGHDT and CDR2 YNNKEL (reference sequence). After removal of 3 bases from V and 3 bases from J, the junction contained 12 bases not matched to a gene. This CDR3 contains 19 residues. CDR3 loop: CASSHCPIAGGTYTGELFF. The CDR3 nucleotides read TGTGCCAGCAGCCATTGCCCCATAGCGGGGGGGACATACACCGGGGAGCTGTTTTTT.

The V call is TRBV6-4, the J call TRBJ1-2; the match to TRBD1 covers 9 bases. This CDR3 has 14 residues. The germline V gene has CDR1 MRHNA and CDR2 SNTAGT. The J segment lost 4 bases and the V segment lost 8 bases, leaving 8 bases of the junction unmatched. CDR3 nucleotides: TGTGCCAGCCATCCCGGGACAGGGCTCTATGGCTACACCTTC. This translates into CASHPGTGLYGYTF.

The rearrangement links TRBV18 to TRBJ2-1; 7 positions match TRBD1. CDR3 size: 16 residues. Looked up from germline, CDR1 is KGHSH and CDR2 is LQKENI. J lost 6 bases, V lost 4 bases, and 12 bases had no gene match. This chain's CDR3 is CASSRRPGQSSNEQFF. The CDR3 bases are TGTGCCAGCTCACGTCGACCGGGACAGTCTAGCAATGAGCAGTTCTTC.